The subject of this entry is one T cell receptor (beta chain). The target antigen is unknown. Only in-frame clones appear in the TCRdb table, and some are missing; sequencing was by immunoSEQ multiplex PCR. The sample carries 100,000 to 150,000 clones, approximately 88% recorded once. The data originate from a study of T cell responses to AZD1222 COVID-19 vaccine. Notes on the study in general: White British ancestry dominated among donors, who included more females, and clonal diversity was possibly underestimated.

Germline V CDR1 and CDR2: PRHDT, FYEKMQ (reference sequence). CDR3 length: 13 amino acids. Trimming pared 4 bases from V and 4 bases from J, leaving 10 bases between. The specimen comprised peripheral blood, sampled on day 0 of AZD1222 vaccination. The TCR sequence derives from an adult in good health. This chain connects TRBV13 to TRBJ2-5, with a weak D call TRBD2 (6 bases). The CDR3 bases are TGTGCCAGCAGCTCGGGACTTGGAGAGACCCAGTACTTC. It yields the protein CASSSGLGETQYF.